Below are 17 T cell receptor beta chains sequenced from a single sample in a study of blood T cell repertoires in COVID-19. TCRdb's copy holds only in-frame clones and misses some; the assay was immunoSEQ multiplex PCR. The sample shows some 270,000 clones, more than 85% of them seen only once. The sequenced sample consisted of PBMCs or T cells enriched from blood (not recorded which). These receptors originate from a middle-aged man who had been exposed to COVID-19.

This chain connects TRBV15 to TRBJ1-3; D uncertain. Trimming removed 0 bases at V and 0 bases at J, with 6 bases between. The CDR3 length is 15 residues. Per the germline V gene, CDR1 is LNHNV and CDR2 is YYDKDF (reference sequence). The CDR3 sequence: CATSRDRYSGNTIYF. For the CDR3, the DNA is TGTGCCACCAGCAGAGATCGTTACTCTGGAAACACCATATATTTT.

V is TRBV12-3 or TRBV12-4 and J is TRBJ1-1; D is undetermined. The CDR3 spans 12 residues. V lost 3 bases, J lost 7 bases, and 9 bases lay in between. The CDR3 sequence: CASSFRRFEAFF. CDR3 sequence (DNA): TGTGCCAGCAGTTTTCGCAGGTTTGAAGCTTTCTTT.

The rearrangement uses TRBV27 and TRBJ2-1; a weak D match, TRBD1 (5 bases). Germline CDR1 MNHEY, CDR2 SMNVEV (reference sequence). V shed 4 bases and J shed 4 bases, with 17 bases lying between them. The CDR3 is 16 amino acids. The CDR3 sequence is CASSSGLKAGYNEQFF. The DNA of the CDR3 is TGTGCCAGCAGTTCAGGGTTAAAGGCCGGTTACAATGAGCAGTTCTTC.

In this sample, this clone turned up once. V and J are TRBV7-6 and TRBJ1-5; D unclear. The CDR3 is 11 amino acids. V gave up 9 bases and J gave up 9 bases, with 12 bases separating them. Germline lookup yields CDR1 SGHVS and CDR2 FNYEAQ. The DNA for the CDR3 is TGTGCCAGGGGGAGTTTATTGCCCCAGCATTTT. Translation gives CARGSLLPQHF.

The rearrangement joins TRBV5-1 to TRBJ2-3, with unresolved D. Trimming removed 6 bases from V and 0 bases from J, with 8 bases in between. Germline assignment: CDR1 SGHRS and CDR2 YFSETQ. The CDR3 runs to 13 residues. CDR3 sequence reads: CASTLFSTDTQYF. CDR3 nucleotides: TGCGCCAGCACTCTGTTCAGCACAGATACGCAGTATTTT.

The sample holds a few counts of this clone. This chain uses TRBV10-3 with TRBJ2-1; TRBD2 matches at 16 bases. The CDR3 consists of 20 residues. Germline loops: CDR1 ENHRY, CDR2 SYGVKD. The J segment lost 6 bases and the V segment lost 2 bases, leaving 13 bases of the junction unmatched. The CDR3 DNA sequence: TGTGCCATCAGTGAGGCCACCGGGACTAGCGGGAGGGAAGGGGGCAATGAGCAGTTCTTC. It translates to CAISEATGTSGREGGNEQFF.

CDR3 nucleotides: TGTGCCAGCTCACCATTGATCCTAGCGGGACAGACCGGGGAGCTGTTTTTT. Translated: CASSPLILAGQTGELFF. The chain combines TRBV18 with TRBJ2-2; TRBD2 agrees at 9 bases. The CDR3 is made up of 17 amino acids. Per the germline V gene, CDR1 is KGHSH and CDR2 is LQKENI. With V trimmed by 2 bases and J by 5 bases, 9 bases remained unmatched.

Concerning this clone: An end of the junction does not agree with germline; a read error may underlie this. V and J are TRBV7-7 and TRBJ2-3, with D possibly TRBD1 on 5 matching bases. Germline V gene sequence: CDR1 SSHAT, CDR2 FNYEAQ (reference sequence). This CDR3 has 17 residues. The CDR3 DNA is TGTGCTAGCAGGAGTACCAGGGTCTTCGTCAGCACAGATACGCAGTATTTT. This translates into CASRSTRVFVSTDTQYF.

This clone was picked up one time. The V and J genes are TRBV7-3 and TRBJ2-2; possibly TRBD2 for D (7 bases). CDR1 is SGHTA and CDR2 is FQGTGA in the germline V gene. V was trimmed by 2 bases and J by 5 bases, leaving 15 bases between them. CDR3 length: 16 residues. The CDR3 DNA reads as TGTGCCAGCAGCTTACTAGGGGGTAGCGGGACCGGGGAGCTGTTTTTT. Its translation is CASSLLGGSGTGELFF.

The gene calls are TRBV5-1 and TRBJ2-5; TRBD2 aligns across 16 bases. The CDR3 is made up of 18 amino acids. Per the germline V gene, CDR1 is SGHRS and CDR2 is YFSETQ. With V trimmed by 2 bases and J by 2 bases, 6 bases remained unmatched. CDR3 sequence reads: CASSFPGTSGREQETQYF. The CDR3 DNA reads as TGCGCCAGCAGCTTTCCCGGGACTAGCGGGAGGGAACAAGAGACCCAGTACTTC.

This clone was counted a single time. V gene TRBV2 combines with J gene TRBJ1-5, with D hard to call. The CDR3 has 13 residues. V was clipped by 5 bases and J by 9 bases, with 14 bases between them. In germline, CDR1 is SNHLY, CDR2 FYNNEI. The DNA for the CDR3 is TGTGCCAGCAGTCCCGAGTCCAGGCTGCCCCAGCATTTT. Amino acid sequence: CASSPESRLPQHF.

V gene TRBV7-9 combines with J gene TRBJ1-1; 10 bases match TRBD1. J lost 3 bases, V lost 5 bases, and 12 bases had no gene match. The germline V gene has CDR1 SEHNR and CDR2 FQNEAQ (reference sequence). CDR3 length: 17 residues. The CDR3 bases are TGTGCCAGCAGCGCCGTGGCGGGACAGGGGAGGGACACTGAAGCTTTCTTT. Translating gives CASSAVAGQGRDTEAFF.

V is TRBV19 and J is TRBJ2-1, with D maybe TRBD2 (6 bases). The CDR3 extends over 16 amino acids. V gave up 7 bases and J gave up 4 bases, with 20 bases separating them. Germline lookup yields CDR1 LNHDA and CDR2 SQIVND (reference sequence). The CDR3 spells CASKSTLASLYNEQFF. CDR3 DNA: TGTGCCAGTAAGTCTACCCTAGCGTCACTATACAATGAGCAGTTCTTC.

This clone was seen only once. V gene TRBV30 combines with J gene TRBJ1-2; 9 nucleotides agree with TRBD1. The CDR3 is 15 residues long. Germline values: CDR1 GTSNPN, CDR2 SVGIG (reference sequence). Losses at the gene ends were 0 bases for V and 7 bases for J; bases not matched to a gene: 9. CDR3 coding DNA: TGTGCCTGGAGTGTGAACAGGGGGCGGAAAGGTGGCTACACCTTC. Protein product: CAWSVNRGRKGGYTF. Full variable domain (outside the CDR3, taken from reference TRBV30 and TRBJ1-2): SQTIHQWPATLVQPVGSPLSLECTVEGTSNPNLYWYRQAAGRGLQLLFYSVGIGQISSEVPQNLSASRPQDRQFILSSKKLLLSDSGFYLCAWSVNRGRKGGYTFGSGTRLTVV.

This chain uses TRBV5-4 with TRBJ2-3, with 9 nucleotides matching TRBD2. Trimming took 4 bases from V and 3 from J; bases not matched to a gene: 6. This CDR3 has 15 amino acids. CDR1 is SGHNT and CDR2 is YYREEE in the germline V gene (reference sequence). Here the CDR3 DNA reads TGTGCCAGCAGCCCCGTAGCGGGAGAAACAGATACGCAGTATTTT. As protein: CASSPVAGETDTQYF.

The rearrangement uses TRBV7-9 and TRBJ2-3; unclear D gene. Between the trimmed V and J ends, which lost 5 bases and 3 bases, there was a span of 15 bases. The CDR3 has 15 amino acids. Germline CDR1 is SEHNR and CDR2 is FQNEAQ (reference sequence). CDR3 sequence: CASSPYFAATDTQYF. The CDR3 nucleotides read TGTGCCAGCAGCCCATACTTTGCGGCGACAGATACGCAGTATTTT.

This chain connects TRBV25-1 to TRBJ1-2; TRBD1 matches 7 bases. V lost 1 base, J lost 4 bases, and 3 bases stayed unmatched. There are 14 residues in the CDR3. CDR1 MGHDK and CDR2 SYGVNS come from the germline V gene. CDR3 in amino acids: CASSESAGGYGYTF. DNA for the CDR3: TGTGCCAGCAGTGAATCTGCAGGGGGCTATGGCTACACCTTC.